Below are 23 T cell receptor beta chains sequenced from a single sample in a study of blood T cells in healthy people across ages (dated by TCRdb to between 2014 and 2017). The method behind the library was 5' RACE. Instrument on record: Illumina HiSeq 2500. A second 7 to 11 cycle PCR used a sample-barcoded 5' primer and a J-beta primer mix. TCRdb redid the processing of the public reads, applying fastp at Q25 and MiXCR, and retained in-frame beta chains. Rows are combined by CDR3 protein, so each entry shows the most common genes and DNA. Present in this sample are roughly 1,800,000 distinct CDR3 sequences, about 50% of which were seen just once. Less than 2.5% of the sample rests with the top ten. The sample taken for sequencing was blood. The receptor set was obtained from a woman in her forties in good health.

The rearrangement links TRBV20-1 to TRBJ1-5; 9 bases are a match to TRBD1. Looked up from germline, CDR1 is DFQATT and CDR2 is SNEGSKA (reference sequence). V trimming: 6 bases; J trimming: 4 bases; junction bases outside the gene matches: 10. This CDR3 region has 15 residues. In nucleotides, the CDR3 is TGCAGTGCCCGACCGGGGACAGGGTTTAATCAGCCCCAGCATTTT. This encodes CSARPGTGFNQPQHF.

The chain combines TRBV9 with TRBJ2-3; D might be TRBD2 (7 bases). The CDR3 length is 14 residues. Germline-derived CDR1 and CDR2 are SGDLS and YYNGEE. V lost 7 bases to trimming and J lost 5 bases, with 17 bases between them. The CDR3 bases are TGTGCCAGCGGGGGGCGGTCGGGGGGAGATACGCAGTATTTT. It encodes CASGGRSGGDTQYF. Filled out from reference TRBV9 and TRBJ2-3, the complete variable domain reads DSGVTQTPKHLITATGQRVTLRCSPRSGDLSVYWYQQSLDQGLQFLIQYYNGEERAKGNILERFSAQQFPDLHSELNLSSLELGDSALYFCASGGRSGGDTQYFGPGTRLTVL.

The chain is built from TRBV18 and TRBJ1-2; 9 nucleotides agree with TRBD1. The CDR3 consists of 16 residues. Trimming at V came to 2 bases and at J to 7 bases, leaving 11 bases not matched to a gene. Germline V gives CDR1 KGHSH, CDR2 LQKENI. The CDR3 DNA is TGTGCCAGCTCACCAGCGGACAGGGGACCTGCCCGTGGCTACACCTTC. This codes for CASSPADRGPARGYTF.

The table lists this clonotype with a count of one. This sequence joins TRBV6-5 and TRBJ2-3; tentatively, D is TRBD2 (6 bases). Trimming removed 6 bases at V and 4 bases at J, with 17 bases between. From germline, CDR1 is MNHEY and CDR2 SVGAGI. The CDR3 consists of 15 residues. The CDR3 DNA follows: TGTGCCAGCAGGGACACAGGTTCTAGCGCAGATACGCAGTATTTT. The encoded protein is CASRDTGSSADTQYF.

This clonotype turned up a few times. The chain is built from TRBV6-2 or TRBV6-3 and TRBJ2-1; the match to TRBD2 covers 9 bases. This CDR3 is built from 15 residues. V shed 2 bases and J 7 bases; nucleotides not matched to a gene: 6. CDR1 and CDR2 from the germline V gene are MNHEY and SVGEGT. The CDR3 region is CASSYGVAGVNEQFF. The CDR3 DNA reads TGTGCCAGCAGTTACGGGGTAGCGGGGGTGAATGAGCAGTTCTTC.

This chain uses TRBV20-1 with TRBJ1-2; D gene ambiguous. The CDR3 spans 13 residues. Germline CDR1 reads DFQATT; CDR2 reads SNEGSKA (reference sequence). With 0 bases removed from V and 8 bases from J, the gap between germline ends came to 13 bases. The CDR3 reads CSARDITLDGYTF. The CDR3 DNA is TGCAGTGCTAGAGATATCACCCTAGACGGCTACACCTTC.

This clonotype was seen a handful of times. The genes are TRBV7-2 and TRBJ2-1; no definite D call. V was pared by 7 bases and J by 2 bases, with 9 bases between. There are 13 residues in the CDR3. Germline-derived CDR1 and CDR2 are SGHTA and FQGNSA. CDR3 sequence: CASTQVTYNEQFF. The DNA of the CDR3 is TGTGCCAGCACTCAAGTTACCTACAATGAGCAGTTCTTC. The whole variable domain, filled in from reference TRBV7-2 and TRBJ2-1, reads GAGVSQSPSNKVTEKGKDVELRCDPISGHTALYWYRQSLGQGLEFLIYFQGNSAPDKSGLPSDRFSAERTGGSVSTLTIQRTQQEDSAVYLCASTQVTYNEQFFGPGTRLTVL.

The rearrangement joins TRBV6-6 to TRBJ1-2; 7 bases fit TRBD1. The germline V gene encodes CDR1 MNHNY and CDR2 SVGAGI (reference sequence). The trim removed 7 bases at V and 3 bases at J, leaving 8 bases unmatched. The CDR3 is 14 amino acids. The CDR3 DNA reads TGTGCCAGCAATAATCGGGACAGCTACTATGGCTACACCTTC. Encoded protein: CASNNRDSYYGYTF.

This clonotype was counted a few times. The V gene is TRBV9, the J gene TRBJ1-2; 9 bases fit TRBD1. V trimming: 5 bases; J trimming: 13 bases; junction bases outside the gene matches: 15. The CDR3 runs 14 residues. Germline CDR1 is SGDLS and CDR2 is YYNGEE. CDR3 protein: CASSHSGTGKAFTF. CDR3 nucleotides: TGTGCCAGCAGTCACTCCGGGACAGGGAAAGCTTTCACCTTC.

This chain joins TRBV3-1 and TRBJ2-5; 12 bases fit TRBD2. The CDR3 spans 16 residues. Germline values: CDR1 LGHDT, CDR2 YNNKEL (reference sequence). V lost 4 bases to trimming and J lost 1 base; unmatched junction nucleotides: 4. The CDR3, as DNA: TGTGCCAGCAGCCGAGTGACTAGCGGGGGCCAAGAGACCCAGTACTTC. Translated, it gives CASSRVTSGGQETQYF.

The V gene is TRBV24-1, the J gene TRBJ1-1; D is undetermined. The CDR3 covers 14 residues. Germline V gene sequence: CDR1 KGHDR, CDR2 SFDVKD. The V and J ends lost 4 bases and 4 bases respectively, with 12 bases between them. As DNA, the CDR3 is TGTGCCACCAGTGACACCACGGGGAGCACTGAAGCTTTCTTT. Translated: CATSDTTGSTEAFF.

In regard to this clonotype: The junction differs from germline at one of its ends, possibly a read error. The chain links TRBV2 to TRBJ2-3; 12 bases are a match to TRBD2. Germline CDR1 reads SNHLY; CDR2 reads FYNNEI. There are 16 residues in the CDR3. Here the CDR3 DNA reads TGTGCCAGCAGTGCCGGACTAGCGGGAAGCACAGGTACGCAGTATTTT. This encodes CASSAGLAGSTGTQYF.

This rearrangement joins TRBV4-3 to TRBJ1-4; D is possibly TRBD1 (6 bases). CDR1 is LGHNA and CDR2 is YSLEER in the germline V gene. This CDR3 is built from 15 residues. Trimming took off 3 bases at V and 8 bases at J, with 16 bases between the two ends. The CDR3 nucleotides read TGCGCCAGCAGCCATCAGACAGGTCCAGGGGAAAAACTGTTTTTT. Protein product: CASSHQTGPGEKLFF.

This clonotype has just a few counts. The rearrangement joins TRBV20-1 to TRBJ2-5; D gene unclear. V was clipped by 2 bases and J by 5 bases, with 9 bases between them. Germline V gene data show CDR1 as DFQATT and CDR2 as SNEGSKA (reference sequence). CDR3 length equals 12 residues. The CDR3 DNA is TGCAGTGCTAGACAAACTTCGGAGACCCAGTACTTC. Residues: CSARQTSETQYF.

V is TRBV6-5 and J is TRBJ2-3, with D maybe TRBD2 (6 bases). Germline assignment: CDR1 MNHEY and CDR2 SVGAGI. This CDR3 comprises 16 residues. With 2 bases removed from V and 2 bases from J, the gap between germline ends came to 14 bases. The CDR3: CASSYISSVDTDTQYF. The CDR3 DNA reads as TGTGCCAGCAGTTACATTTCTAGCGTGGACACAGATACGCAGTATTTT.

Only one count was recorded for this clonotype. This sequence joins TRBV15 and TRBJ1-4, with D hard to call. The CDR3 runs 11 residues. V was shortened by 8 bases and J by 11 bases, with 12 bases between the two germline ends. Germline V gene sequence: CDR1 LNHNV, CDR2 YYDKDF (reference sequence). In DNA form, the CDR3 reads TGTGCCACCGAAGGAGACGGGAAACTGTTTTTT. Its protein product is CATEGDGKLFF.

To note about this clonotype: Relative to the germline gene, one junction end is altered; a read error may explain this. The rearrangement links TRBV28 to TRBJ2-3, with 7 bases aligning to TRBD1. This CDR3 spans 15 amino acids. CDR1 MDHEN and CDR2 SYDVKM come from the germline V gene. The chain's CDR3 is CASSIGTVGTDTKYF. The DNA of the CDR3 is TGTGCCAGCAGCATCGGGACAGTCGGCACAGATACGAAGTATTTT. Combining the CDR3 with reference TRBV28 and TRBJ2-3 gives the whole variable domain DVKVTQSSRYLVKRTGEKVFLECVQDMDHENMFWYRQDPGLGLRLIYFSYDVKMKEKGDIPEGYSVSREKKERFSLILESASTNQTSMYLCASSIGTVGTDTKYFGPGTRLTVL.

The rearrangement links TRBV20-1 to TRBJ2-3, with D perhaps matching TRBD1 or TRBD2 (5 bases each). The CDR3 sequence is 14 residues long. The V end was cut by 2 bases, the J end by 5 bases, with 14 bases between. Per germline, CDR1 DFQATT and CDR2 SNEGSKA (reference sequence). Here the CDR3 DNA reads TGCAGTGCTAGACTAGCAGGGTTGAGAGATACGCAGTATTTT. It encodes CSARLAGLRDTQYF.

As for this clonotype: One end of the junction fails to match germline, which may point to a read error. The rearrangement joins TRBV4-3 to TRBJ2-7, with D maybe TRBD2 (5 bases). This CDR3 is built from 14 residues. From germline, CDR1 is LGHNA and CDR2 YSLEER. The CDR3 is CASSQQVSARELYF. The CDR3 bases are TGCGCCAGCAGCCAACAGGTTAGCGCGAGGGAGCTGTACTTC.

The chain has TRBV7-2 and TRBJ1-6; TRBD1 is a possible D gene (6 bases). The CDR3 covers 14 residues. Germline V gene lookup returns CDR1 SGHTA and CDR2 FQGNSA. V shed 3 bases and J shed 10 bases, with 13 bases lying between them. In DNA, the CDR3 is TGTGCCAGCAGCTTGTCAGGGGATCGATCACCCCTCCACTTT. Protein sequence: CASSLSGDRSPLHF.

This clonotype appeared a few times. This chain connects TRBV20-1 to TRBJ2-4, with 11 nucleotides matching TRBD2. The CDR3 runs to 13 residues. The V and J ends lost 5 bases and 13 bases, in that order; junction bases with no gene match: 10. The V gene's germline CDR1 is DFQATT and CDR2 SNEGSKA (reference sequence). CDR3 in amino acids: CSAYSGGAGEQYF. CDR3 nucleotides: TGCAGTGCTTATAGCGGGGGGGCAGGAGAGCAGTACTTC.

This clonotype appeared a few times. The chain combines TRBV20-1 with TRBJ2-7; 10 nucleotides match TRBD1. Germline CDR1 DFQATT, CDR2 SNEGSKA (reference sequence). The CDR3 runs 19 residues. V was clipped by 3 bases and J by 4 bases; unmatched bases: 21. In DNA, the CDR3 is TGCAGTGCTAGGCCAATGGGACAGGGGTTGTCGGGGGTACGGTACGAGCAGTACTTC. This sequence encodes CSARPMGQGLSGVRYEQYF.

The table lists this clonotype with many counts. The V and J genes are TRBV29-1 and TRBJ2-1; D may be TRBD2 (8 bases). This CDR3 has 14 residues. From germline, CDR1 is SQVTM and CDR2 ANQGSEA. The V gene lost 3 bases and the J gene lost 15 bases, with 24 bases spanning the gap. CDR3 DNA: TGCAGCGTTGAGGTCTCGGGACTAGTAGGGGGCTGGTTCTTC. Translated: CSVEVSGLVGGWFF.